What follows are 18 T cell receptor beta chains derived from one specimen sequenced in a study of radiation and T cells in renal cell carcinoma. As to time point: blood 2 weeks post-SBRT. Specified treatment: 15 Gy SBRT to primary tumor, nephrectomy 4 weeks later. Libraries were prepared by immunoSEQ multiplex PCR; TCRdb keeps only in-frame clonotypes and omits some of them. Here the sample spans tens of thousands of clones, approximately 86% being singletons. The starting material was blood, obtained from a patient whose treatment included radiotherapy and nephrectomy. These receptors came from a woman aged 45-60 years with renal cell carcinoma.

The chain carries TRBV7-6 and TRBJ2-7; no firm D call. The CDR3 is 13 residues long. V shed 5 bases and J shed 5 bases, with 13 bases lying between them. In germline, CDR1 is SGHVS, CDR2 FNYEAQ. CDR3 coding DNA: TGTGCCAGCAGCGATCCGCTTGGCAACGAGCAGTACTTC. This encodes CASSDPLGNEQYF.

The V gene is TRBV7-2, the J gene TRBJ1-5, with no clear D. There are 12 residues in the CDR3. Between the trimmed V and J ends, which lost 7 bases and 2 bases, there was a span of 6 bases. Germline lookup yields CDR1 SGHTA and CDR2 FQGNSA. In DNA, the CDR3 is TGTGCCAGCAACGCCGGCAATCAGCCCCAGCATTTT. This codes for CASNAGNQPQHF.

The chain has TRBV28 and TRBJ1-1, with a possible D match to TRBD1 (5 bases). From germline, CDR1 is MDHEN and CDR2 SYDVKM. CDR3 length: 16 residues. V was shortened by 6 bases and J by 0 bases, with 17 bases between the two germline ends. For the CDR3, the DNA is TGTGCCAGCAGCCGGGCGGGGGGGATCATGAACACTGAAGCTTTCTTT. Its translation: CASSRAGGIMNTEAFF.

The chain carries TRBV5-1 and TRBJ2-6; D call uncertain. The CDR3 spans 13 residues. V dropped 0 bases and J dropped 9 bases, with 7 bases sitting between them. CDR1 is SGHRS, CDR2 YFSETQ, per germline. The CDR3 DNA sequence: TGCGCCAGCAGCTTGGGGCCAGACAACGTCCTGACTTTC. Protein sequence: CASSLGPDNVLTF.

The J gene is TRBJ2-1, the V gene TRBV6-6; D perhaps matches TRBD2 (5 bases). V was cut by 5 bases and J by 9 bases, with 14 bases left in between. Germline V gene lookup returns CDR1 MNHNY and CDR2 SVGAGI (reference sequence). This CDR3 has 13 residues. This chain's CDR3 is CASSPEDSGEQFF. The DNA for the CDR3 is TGTGCCAGCAGTCCGGAGGATTCCGGTGAGCAGTTCTTC.

The chain uses TRBV6-5 and TRBJ2-7; 12 bases are a match to TRBD1. With 6 bases clipped from V and 6 bases from J, the junction kept 6 bases outside the gene matches. Germline loops: CDR1 MNHEY, CDR2 SVGAGI. CDR3 length: 14 amino acids. CDR3: CASRLGTGGSEQYF. The CDR3 bases are TGTGCCAGCAGACTCGGGACAGGGGGCAGCGAGCAGTACTTC.

The CDR3 nucleotides are TGTGCCAGCAGCTTGGTGGCGGGGAGAAGGCCATTCTTC. Amino acids: CASSLVAGRRPFF. The chain links TRBV5-5 to TRBJ2-1, with D maybe TRBD2 (6 bases). V lost 0 bases and J lost 16, with 17 bases in between. The CDR3 is 13 amino acids. CDR1 and CDR2 (germline): SGHKS, YYEKEE (reference sequence). The complete variable domain, with remaining parts taken from reference TRBV5-5 and TRBJ2-1, reads DAGVTQSPTHLIKTRGQQVTLRCSPISGHKSVSWYQQVLGQGPQFIFQYYEKEERGRGNFPDRFSARQFPNYSSELNVNALLLGDSALYLCASSLVAGRRPFFGPGTRLTVL.

The V call is TRBV6-6, the J call TRBJ2-1, with D possibly TRBD2 on 5 matching bases. Trimming removed 6 bases at V and 11 bases at J, with 17 bases between. This CDR3 is 13 amino acids long. Looked up from germline, CDR1 is MNHNY and CDR2 is SVGAGI (reference sequence). CDR3 region: CASRATSDSQQFF. In DNA form, the CDR3 reads TGTGCCAGCAGGGCTACCTCGGACTCCCAGCAGTTCTTC.

The chain couples TRBV15 to TRBJ1-2; no clear D gene. Trimming took off 4 bases at V and 3 bases at J, with 12 bases between the two ends. From germline, CDR1 is LNHNV and CDR2 YYDKDF (reference sequence). There are 14 residues in the CDR3. In nucleotides, the CDR3 is TGTGCCACCAGCACCGAAGGGCTGGACTATGGCTACACCTTC. This codes for CATSTEGLDYGYTF.

The rearrangement uses TRBV14 and TRBJ2-4; D not certain. Germline assignment: CDR1 SGHDN and CDR2 FVKESK. V lost 2 bases and J lost 0, with 8 bases in between. This CDR3 comprises 15 residues. The CDR3 reads CASSQIGLAKNIQYF. The CDR3 coding sequence is TGTGCCAGCAGCCAAATCGGGCTAGCCAAAAACATTCAGTACTTC. Filled out from reference TRBV14 and TRBJ2-4, the complete variable domain reads EAGVTQFPSHSVIEKGQTVTLRCDPISGHDNLYWYRRVMGKEIKFLLHFVKESKQDESGMPNNRFLAERTGGTYSTLKVQPAELEDSGVYFCASSQIGLAKNIQYFGAGTRLSVL.

The table lists this clone with a count of one. The CDR3 here is CASSLSSAGVADTQYF. The CDR3 coding sequence is TGTGCCAGCAGCTTAAGTTCCGCGGGAGTGGCAGATACGCAGTATTTT. The V gene is TRBV7-3, the J gene TRBJ2-3; 7 bases match TRBD2. The CDR3 is 16 amino acids. The ends lost 1 base at V and 4 bases at J; junction bases unmatched: 8. The germline V gene encodes CDR1 SGHTA and CDR2 FQGTGA.

V usage is TRBV23-1 and J usage is TRBJ2-7; D is perhaps TRBD1 (7 bases). TRBV23-1 is placed among ORFs of uncertain function. V dropped 4 bases and J dropped 4 bases, with 17 bases sitting between them. This CDR3 is 15 amino acids long. For the CDR3, the DNA is TGCGCCAGCAGTCTACCTGGGGCAGGGGGGTACGAGCAGTACTTC. It codes for CASSLPGAGGYEQYF.

The chain recombines TRBV9 with TRBJ2-1; perhaps TRBD1 as D (7 bases). This CDR3 spans 15 amino acids. Trimming pared 2 bases from V and 0 bases from J, leaving 9 bases between. CDR1 and CDR2 (germline): SGDLS, YYNGEE. CDR3 amino acids: CASSVQGGSYNEQFF. The CDR3 DNA is TGTGCCAGCAGCGTTCAGGGGGGCTCCTACAATGAGCAGTTCTTC.

The rearrangement joins TRBV19 to TRBJ2-1; TRBD2 matches at 14 bases. The germline gives CDR1 LNHDA, CDR2 SQIVND (reference sequence). Trimming took 6 bases from V and 3 from J; bases not matched to a gene: 13. This CDR3 spans 19 amino acids. The CDR3 DNA follows: TGTGCCAGTAGATCAACCTTGGGGACTAGCGGGAGAGTCTACAATGAGCAGTTCTTC. Translated: CASRSTLGTSGRVYNEQFF. Full variable domain (rest looked up from reference TRBV19 and TRBJ2-1): DGGITQSPKYLFRKEGQNVTLSCEQNLNHDAMYWYRQDPGQGLRLIYYSQIVNDFQKGDIAEGYSVSREKKESFPLTVTSAQKNPTAFYLCASRSTLGTSGRVYNEQFFGPGTRLTVL.

This clone was found a few times. V is TRBV19 and J is TRBJ2-1; D is undetermined. Germline V gene lookup returns CDR1 LNHDA and CDR2 SQIVND (reference sequence). Deletions cut 0 bases from V and 8 bases from J, with 5 bases between. This CDR3 is built from 12 residues. Written as DNA, the CDR3 is TGTGCCAGTAGTATAGACCAGCATGAGCAGTTCTTC. This codes for CASSIDQHEQFF.

This sequence joins TRBV10-3 and TRBJ2-3; 13 bases line up with TRBD2. The CDR3 is made up of 15 amino acids. Germline assignment: CDR1 ENHRY and CDR2 SYGVKD. V lost 6 bases, J lost 1 base, and 1 base stayed unmatched. The CDR3 protein is CAISGTSGGTDTQYF. In DNA form, the CDR3 reads TGTGCCATCAGCGGGACTAGCGGGGGCACAGATACGCAGTATTTT.

The rearrangement links TRBV27 to TRBJ1-5; no definite D call. V dropped 3 bases and J dropped 7 bases, with 7 bases sitting between them. The CDR3 is 12 residues long. The germline V gene has CDR1 MNHEY and CDR2 SMNVEV (reference sequence). The CDR3 nucleotides are TGTGCCAGCAGTTTCGCAGGACAGCCCCAGCATTTT. Encoded protein: CASSFAGQPQHF.

The chain employs TRBV5-1 and TRBJ2-5; 8 bases map to TRBD1. V lost 0 bases to trimming and J lost 7 bases; unmatched junction nucleotides: 5. This CDR3 is built from 14 residues. Germline V gene data show CDR1 as SGHRS and CDR2 as YFSETQ. CDR3 region: CASSLDGQGGTQYF. For the CDR3, the DNA is TGCGCCAGCAGCTTGGATGGACAGGGCGGGACCCAGTACTTC. Using reference TRBV5-1 and TRBJ2-5 for the parts outside the CDR3, the full variable domain is KAGVTQTPRYLIKTRGQQVTLSCSPISGHRSVSWYQQTPGQGLQFLFEYFSETQRNKGNFPGRFSGRQFSNSRSEMNVSTLELGDSALYLCASSLDGQGGTQYFGPGTRLLVL.